This passage covers 18 T cell receptor beta chains from one sample sequenced in a study of blood T cell repertoires in COVID-19. Clones were read by immunoSEQ multiplex PCR, and TCRdb kept only the in-frame ones, dropping some. The sample has hundreds of thousands of clones; less than 85% are singletons. The specimen was PBMCs or T cells enriched from blood (not recorded which). The receptors derive from a woman aged 25 to 39 who had been exposed to COVID-19.

On this clone: Sequence at one end of the junction differs from germline and may be a read error. The chain carries TRBV28 and TRBJ2-1; 11 bases agree with TRBD2. Per germline, CDR1 MDHEN and CDR2 SYDVKM. The length of the CDR3 is 15 residues. The CDR3 bases are TGTGCCAGCAGTTCTACGGGGGTTACTAGCGGGGGCCCGGTCTTC. It codes for CASSSTGVTSGGPVF.

The J gene is TRBJ1-5, the V gene TRBV19; 9 bases are shared with TRBD1. The V and J ends lost 7 bases and 3 bases, in that order; junction bases with no gene match: 13. Germline values: CDR1 LNHDA, CDR2 SQIVND (reference sequence). CDR3 length: 17 residues. The CDR3 here is CASTSNPGQGPNQPQHF. The CDR3 nucleotides are TGTGCCAGTACCTCCAATCCGGGACAGGGTCCCAATCAGCCCCAGCATTTT.

This clone was seen only once. The CDR3 spells CASRKTSGRYNEQFF. CDR3 DNA: TGTGCCAGCAGAAAGACTAGCGGGAGATACAATGAGCAGTTCTTC. The chain employs TRBV6-6 and TRBJ2-1; 12 nucleotides align to TRBD2. This CDR3 is built from 15 residues. V gave up 6 bases and J gave up 4 bases; unmatched junction bases: 4. Looked up from germline, CDR1 is MNHNY and CDR2 is SVGAGI (reference sequence).

The V call is TRBV5-1, the J call TRBJ2-1; 9 bases line up with TRBD2. The CDR3 runs 19 residues. Germline-derived CDR1 and CDR2 are SGHRS and YFSETQ. Trimming took 5 bases from V and 2 from J; bases not matched to a gene: 17. The CDR3 region has the DNA TGCGCCAGCAGTCGACTTGGGGCCTCAGCGGGAGGACCCTACAATGAGCAGTTCTTC. This encodes CASSRLGASAGGPYNEQFF. Full variable domain (rest looked up from reference TRBV5-1 and TRBJ2-1): KAGVTQTPRYLIKTRGQQVTLSCSPISGHRSVSWYQQTPGQGLQFLFEYFSETQRNKGNFPGRFSGRQFSNSRSEMNVSTLELGDSALYLCASSRLGASAGGPYNEQFFGPGTRLTVL.

The rearrangement joins TRBV5-6 to TRBJ1-6; weak D call: TRBD1 (5 bases). Germline CDR1 reads SGHDT; CDR2 reads YYEEEE. The CDR3 is 15 amino acids. Trimming cost V 3 bases and J 7 bases, with 14 bases left between them. The CDR3 reads CASSWGGRRNSPLHF. CDR3 DNA: TGTGCCAGCAGCTGGGGCGGAAGAAGAAATTCACCCCTCCACTTT.

This clone was observed a single time. This chain uses TRBV18 with TRBJ1-1; D not resolved. V was pared by 5 bases and J by 1 base, with 14 bases between. This CDR3 has 15 residues. Germline V gene lookup returns CDR1 KGHSH and CDR2 LQKENI. Here the CDR3 DNA reads TGTGCCAGCTCAGCTGGAACAGTACCGAACACTGAAGCTTTCTTT. The encoded protein is CASSAGTVPNTEAFF.

The rearrangement links TRBV25-1 to TRBJ2-3, with D possibly matching TRBD1 (5 bases). Germline V gene lookup returns CDR1 MGHDK and CDR2 SYGVNS. Trimming stripped 2 bases from V and 3 bases from J, with 9 bases between. The CDR3 totals 14 residues. CDR3 residues: CASSEQGRTDTQYF. The CDR3, as DNA: TGTGCCAGCAGTGAACAGGGCAGGACAGATACGCAGTATTTT.

This clone has only one observation. The chain carries TRBV28 and TRBJ1-2; D perhaps matches TRBD1 (6 bases). Trimming took off 5 bases at V and 0 bases at J, with 10 bases between the two ends. Germline V gene sequence: CDR1 MDHEN, CDR2 SYDVKM. CDR3 length: 14 residues. Here the CDR3 DNA reads TGTGCCAGCAGTCGAGGACAGTCTAACTATGGCTACACCTTC. The encoded protein is CASSRGQSNYGYTF.

The chain carries TRBV11-1 and TRBJ2-1, with 8 bases identical to TRBD1. Trimming cost V 1 base and J 7 bases; bases outside gene matches: 6. Germline CDR1 reads SGHAT; CDR2 reads FQDESV (reference sequence). This CDR3 is built from 15 residues. DNA for the CDR3: TGTGCCAGCAGCTTAGGGACAGGGTCGTTAAATGAGCAGTTCTTC. Protein product: CASSLGTGSLNEQFF.

V and J are TRBV28 and TRBJ2-2; 10 bases are shared with TRBD1. The CDR3 loop spans 16 amino acids. J was trimmed by 6 bases and V by 3 bases; bases with no gene match: 7. Germline CDR1 is MDHEN and CDR2 is SYDVKM. The CDR3 region is CASSFYIGTGAGELFF. The CDR3 DNA reads as TGTGCCAGCAGTTTTTATATAGGGACAGGGGCCGGGGAGCTGTTTTTT.

The chain combines TRBV6-2 or TRBV6-3 with TRBJ2-3, with 7 bases lining up with TRBD2. Germline-derived CDR1 and CDR2 are MNHEY and SVGEGT. This CDR3 is 14 amino acids long. V lost 4 bases to trimming and J lost 4 bases; unmatched junction nucleotides: 5. CDR3 protein: CASSSTSLADTQYF. The CDR3 DNA follows: TGTGCCAGCAGTTCGACTAGCCTCGCAGATACGCAGTATTTT.

V gene TRBV18 combines with J gene TRBJ1-4, with a possible D match to TRBD1 (6 bases). The CDR3 length is 14 residues. V dropped 3 bases and J dropped 8 bases, with 13 bases sitting between them. Germline V gene sequence: CDR1 KGHSH, CDR2 LQKENI. The CDR3 bases are TGTGCCAGCTCACCGGAACAGGGAGGGGAAAAACTGTTTTTT. This gives the protein CASSPEQGGEKLFF.

The sample holds a few counts of this clone. This rearrangement joins TRBV19 to TRBJ2-2, with TRBD1 matching 10 bases. V was clipped by 4 bases and J by 5 bases; unmatched bases: 4. This CDR3 has 15 amino acids. CDR1 is LNHDA and CDR2 is SQIVND in the germline V gene (reference sequence). The CDR3 is CASSTWDRGTGELFF. CDR3 coding DNA: TGTGCCAGTAGTACTTGGGACAGGGGAACCGGGGAGCTGTTTTTT.

The chain recombines TRBV5-5 with TRBJ1-1; D is ambiguous. The CDR3 consists of 12 residues. Germline V gene lookup returns CDR1 SGHKS and CDR2 YYEKEE (reference sequence). Trimming stripped 5 bases from V and 3 bases from J, with 8 bases between. The CDR3, as DNA: TGTGCCAGCAGTCGGAGGGACACTGAAGCTTTCTTT. Translation: CASSRRDTEAFF.

The chain combines TRBV19 with TRBJ1-3; TRBD1 is a possible D gene (5 bases). This CDR3 has 15 residues. V dropped 3 bases and J dropped 1 base, with 10 bases sitting between them. Germline CDR1 LNHDA, CDR2 SQIVND (reference sequence). CDR3 protein: CASSIVGASGNTIYF. CDR3 in DNA: TGTGCCAGTAGTATCGTAGGGGCATCTGGAAACACCATATATTTT.

This chain uses TRBV4-1 with TRBJ2-1, with 9 nucleotides matching TRBD1. There are 17 residues in the CDR3. The germline gives CDR1 MGHRA, CDR2 YSYEKL. The ends lost 0 bases at V and 9 bases at J; junction bases unmatched: 12. CDR3 amino acids: CASSQEGWTGARTEQFF. The CDR3 nucleotides read TGCGCCAGCAGCCAAGAAGGGTGGACAGGGGCCCGAACTGAGCAGTTCTTC.

The chain carries TRBV19 and TRBJ2-2; 7 nucleotides align to TRBD2. In germline, CDR1 is LNHDA, CDR2 SQIVND (reference sequence). V was clipped by 6 bases and J by 4 bases; unmatched bases: 5. This CDR3 spans 14 amino acids. The CDR3 DNA sequence: TGTGCCAGTAGACCGGGCGGGGGCACCGGGGAGCTGTTTTTT. It codes for CASRPGGGTGELFF.

This sequence joins TRBV3-1 (or the pseudogene TRBV3-2) and TRBJ2-3; possibly TRBD2 for D (5 bases). CDR1 is LGHDT, CDR2 YNNKEL, per germline (reference sequence). Trimming stripped 4 bases from V and 0 bases from J, with 11 bases between. The CDR3 contains 15 residues. The CDR3 region is CASSPSLASTDTQYF. For the CDR3, the DNA is TGTGCCAGCAGCCCGAGCCTAGCTAGCACAGATACGCAGTATTTT.